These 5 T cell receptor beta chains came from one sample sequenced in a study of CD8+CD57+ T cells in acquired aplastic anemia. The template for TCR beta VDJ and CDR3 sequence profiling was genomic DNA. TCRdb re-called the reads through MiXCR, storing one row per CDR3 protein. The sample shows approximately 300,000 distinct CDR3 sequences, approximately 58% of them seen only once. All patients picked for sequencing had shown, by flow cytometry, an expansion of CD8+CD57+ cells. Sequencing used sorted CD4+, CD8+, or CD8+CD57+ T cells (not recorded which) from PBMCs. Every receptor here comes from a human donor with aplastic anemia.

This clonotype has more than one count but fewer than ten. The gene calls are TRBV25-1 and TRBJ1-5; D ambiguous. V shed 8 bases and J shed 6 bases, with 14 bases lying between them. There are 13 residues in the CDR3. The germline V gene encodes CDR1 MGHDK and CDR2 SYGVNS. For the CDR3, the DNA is TGTGCCAGCGGAAGGGAGGGAGTTCAGCCCCAGCATTTT. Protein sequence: CASGREGVQPQHF. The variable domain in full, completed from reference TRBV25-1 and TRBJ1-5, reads EADIYQTPRYLVIGTGKKITLECSQTMGHDKMYWYQQDPGMELHLIHYSYGVNSTEKGDLSSESTVSRIRTEHFPLTLESARPSHTSQYLCASGREGVQPQHFGDGTRLSIL.

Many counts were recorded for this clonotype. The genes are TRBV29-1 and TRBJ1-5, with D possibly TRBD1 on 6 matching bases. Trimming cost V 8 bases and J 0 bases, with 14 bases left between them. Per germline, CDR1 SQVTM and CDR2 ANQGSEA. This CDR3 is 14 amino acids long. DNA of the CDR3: TGCAGCTGTACAACAGGGACTAGCAATCAGCCCCAGCATTTT. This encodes CSCTTGTSNQPQHF. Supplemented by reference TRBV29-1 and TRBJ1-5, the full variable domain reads SAVISQKPSRDICQRGTSLTIQCQVDSQVTMMFWYRQQPGQSLTLIATANQGSEATYESGFVIDKFPISRPNLTFSTLTVSNMSPEDSSIYLCSCTTGTSNQPQHFGDGTRLSIL.

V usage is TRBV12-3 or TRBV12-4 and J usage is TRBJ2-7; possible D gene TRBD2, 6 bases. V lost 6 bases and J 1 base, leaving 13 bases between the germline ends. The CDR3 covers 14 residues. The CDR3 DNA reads TGTGCCAGCAGCGTAGAGGGACTTTCCTACGAGCAGTACTTC. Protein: CASSVEGLSYEQYF.

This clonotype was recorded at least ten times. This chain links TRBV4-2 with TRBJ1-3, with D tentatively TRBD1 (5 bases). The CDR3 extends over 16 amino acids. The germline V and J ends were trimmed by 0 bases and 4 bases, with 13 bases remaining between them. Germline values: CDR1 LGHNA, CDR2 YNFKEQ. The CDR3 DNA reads TGTGCCAGCAGCCAAGATGGGGGGGTGAGAGGAAACACCATATATTTT. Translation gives CASSQDGGVRGNTIYF.

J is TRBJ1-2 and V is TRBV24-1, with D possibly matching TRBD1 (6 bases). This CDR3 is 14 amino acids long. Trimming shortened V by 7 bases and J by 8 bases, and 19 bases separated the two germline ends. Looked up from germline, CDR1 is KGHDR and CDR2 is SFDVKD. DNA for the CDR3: TGTGCCACCAGGGACCGGGACACCTTATCAGGCTACACCTTC. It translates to CATRDRDTLSGYTF.